Listed here are 9 T cell receptor beta chains from one sample, sequenced in a study of OX40 agonist ivuxolimab in advanced cancers. TCRdb's copy holds only in-frame clones and misses some; the assay was immunoSEQ multiplex PCR. The top ten clones hold 4.5% to 5% of a sample with about 32,000 clones, 85% to 95% of them seen once. This material consisted of CD4+ or CD8+ T cells sorted from blood, taken in a trial of the OX40 agonist ivuxolimab. The receptors derive from an adult with an advanced solid tumor such as melanoma, head and neck, liver or kidney cancer.

The chain is built from TRBV5-5 and TRBJ1-1; D may be TRBD1 (5 bases). The V and J ends lost 4 bases and 1 base respectively, with 11 bases between them. This CDR3 comprises 14 residues. From germline, CDR1 is SGHKS and CDR2 YYEKEE (reference sequence). Written as DNA, the CDR3 is TGTGCCAGCAGCCGAATACAGGAGAACACTGAAGCTTTCTTT. It translates to CASSRIQENTEAFF.

J is TRBJ2-1 and V is TRBV27; TRBD1 matches 8 bases. Germline V gene sequence: CDR1 MNHEY, CDR2 SMNVEV (reference sequence). The V segment lost 3 bases and the J segment 3 bases; nucleotides outside the gene matches: 4. This CDR3 has 15 amino acids. CDR3 sequence (DNA): TGTGCCAGCAGTTTCGACAGGGGTCACTACAATGAGCAGTTCTTC. Its translation: CASSFDRGHYNEQFF.

The V and J genes are TRBV21-1 and TRBJ1-6. TRBV21-1 is a listed pseudogene. This CDR3 is built from 17 residues. The CDR3 region has the DNA TGTGCCAGCAGCCCCAAAAAAGGTCCGTCCTATAATTCACCCCTCCACTTT. This translates into CASSPKKGPSYNSPLHF.

This chain links TRBV7-9 with TRBJ2-5; D unresolved. This CDR3 region has 14 residues. The germline V gene has CDR1 SEHNR and CDR2 FQNEAQ (reference sequence). Trimming pared 5 bases from V and 2 bases from J, leaving 12 bases between. The DNA for the CDR3 is TGTGCCAGCAGCCCCCAGACGGATCAAGAGACCCAGTACTTC. The encoded protein is CASSPQTDQETQYF.

This clone was seen a single time. The chain recombines TRBV11-2 with TRBJ2-1; D is uncertain. Germline values: CDR1 SGHAT, CDR2 FQNNGV. Trimming took 6 bases from V and 8 from J, leaving 26 bases between them. The CDR3 has 17 residues. CDR3 residues: CASRLTLRVFSSDEQFF. The CDR3 nucleotides read TGTGCCAGCAGACTGACATTAAGGGTTTTCAGTTCCGATGAGCAGTTCTTC.

J is TRBJ2-7 and V is TRBV27; D might be TRBD1 (5 bases). Germline V lookup: CDR1 MNHEY, CDR2 SMNVEV (reference sequence). Trimming removed 4 bases from V and 3 bases from J, with 10 bases in between. The CDR3 spans 13 residues. The CDR3 region is CASSSHRGYEQYF. CDR3 nucleotides: TGTGCCAGCAGTTCTCATAGGGGCTACGAGCAGTACTTC.

The chain joins TRBV11-3 to TRBJ1-2, with 8 bases lining up with TRBD1. Germline CDR1 and CDR2: SGHNT and YENEEA. CDR3 length: 13 amino acids. V shed 2 bases and J 6 bases; nucleotides not matched to a gene: 2. The CDR3 DNA reads TGTGCCAGCAGCTTAATGACAGGGGATGGCTACACCTTC. The encoded protein is CASSLMTGDGYTF.

The chain uses TRBV27 and TRBJ2-6; D uncertain. Trimming shortened V by 3 bases and J by 0 bases, and 12 bases separated the two germline ends. CDR1 and CDR2 from the germline V gene are MNHEY and SMNVEV (reference sequence). This CDR3 comprises 17 residues. The CDR3 DNA follows: TGTGCCAGCAGTTTTGGTTCATGGGGCTCTGGGGCCAACGTCCTGACTTTC. Amino acids: CASSFGSWGSGANVLTF.

This clone was recorded only once. V and J are TRBV21-1 and TRBJ2-7; the table calls TRBD1, which could not be checked here. TRBV21-1 is a recognized pseudogene. CDR3 length equals 15 residues. Here the CDR3 DNA reads TGTGCCAGCAGCAAAAGTGGACAGGGGGGTTACGAGCAGTACGTC. Encoded protein: CASSKSGQGGYEQYV.